The clone carrying this T cell receptor (beta chain) was found many times. Antigen: not known. This sample is drawn from a study of neurological immune-mediated disorders. J gave up 1 base and V 5 bases, and 7 bases lay outside the gene matches. Germline loops: CDR1 SGHRS, CDR2 YFSETQ. The CDR3 runs 15 residues. Overall study results and limits: Patients with HTLV-1-associated myelopathy showed the most TCR clonal expansion. Those with multiple sclerosis showed the least, falling below healthy controls. Expanded clones shared no identical CDR3 amino acid sequences across subjects, which suggested private TCR-beta repertoires in all groups.

With 10-nucleotide random UMIs included, cDNA was synthesized by 5'RACE. TCRdb called the 5' RACE reads again in MiXCR, with one record for every CDR3 protein. The table lists some 54,000 distinct CDR3 sequences, around 10% of them singletons. As to time point: longitudinal time-point 1 (baseline). 2 million PBMCs stored at -80 C were the source of the unsorted libraries. The sample comprised PBMCs. V is TRBV5-1 and J is TRBJ2-3, with 7 bases that match TRBD2. This TCR derives from a male donor with HTLV-1-associated myelopathy (HAM/TSP). CDR3 residues: CASRGLAARTDTQYF. CDR3 DNA sequence: TGCGCCAGCAGAGGCCTAGCGGCACGCACAGATACGCAGTATTTT.